The 2 T cell receptor beta chains reported below all come from one sample, sequenced in a study of shared clonotypes between healthy human individuals. The protocol was immunoSEQ multiplex PCR, while the TCRdb copy is restricted to in-frame clones and leaves out a portion. The sample lists about 800,000 clones; about 97% were seen once. CD45RO-negative, CCR7-positively selected cells formed the naive CD8 fraction, excluding terminally differentiated effector memory CD45RA+ cells. Sequencing input: naive CD8+ T cells sorted from blood. The receptors shown here come from a man aged 25 to 40 in good health.

The J gene is TRBJ2-1, the V gene TRBV5-1; D is perhaps TRBD2 (6 bases). Germline-derived CDR1 and CDR2 are SGHRS and YFSETQ. V lost 0 bases, J lost 4 bases, and 14 bases lay in between. The CDR3 sequence is 16 residues long. In nucleotides, the CDR3 is TGCGCCAGCAGCTTGGAAGGCGGGATGCGATACAATGAGCAGTTCTTC. Amino acid sequence: CASSLEGGMRYNEQFF.

V and J are TRBV5-1 and TRBJ2-3; the D gene is possibly TRBD2 (6 bases). The ends were cut back, 3 bases at V and 0 bases at J, with 14 bases in the middle. CDR3 length equals 16 residues. Germline loops: CDR1 SGHRS, CDR2 YFSETQ. The CDR3 DNA follows: TGCGCCAGCAGCTACGATAGCGGAGGGAGCACAGATACGCAGTATTTT. This translates into CASSYDSGGSTDTQYF.